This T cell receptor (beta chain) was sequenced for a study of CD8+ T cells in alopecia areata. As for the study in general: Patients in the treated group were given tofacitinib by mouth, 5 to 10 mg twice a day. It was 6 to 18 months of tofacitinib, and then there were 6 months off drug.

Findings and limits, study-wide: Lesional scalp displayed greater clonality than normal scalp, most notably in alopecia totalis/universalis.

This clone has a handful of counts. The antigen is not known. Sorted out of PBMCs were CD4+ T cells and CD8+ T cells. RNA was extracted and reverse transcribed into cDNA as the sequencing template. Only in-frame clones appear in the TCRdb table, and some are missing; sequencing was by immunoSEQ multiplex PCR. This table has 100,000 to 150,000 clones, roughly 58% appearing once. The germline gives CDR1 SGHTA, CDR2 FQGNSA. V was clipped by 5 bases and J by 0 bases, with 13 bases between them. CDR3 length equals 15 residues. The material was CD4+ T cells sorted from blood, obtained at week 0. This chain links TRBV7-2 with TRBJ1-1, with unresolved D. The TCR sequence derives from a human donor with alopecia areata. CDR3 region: CASSVDGGMNTEAFF. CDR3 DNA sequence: TGTGCCAGCAGCGTAGACGGCGGAATGAACACTGAAGCTTTCTTT.